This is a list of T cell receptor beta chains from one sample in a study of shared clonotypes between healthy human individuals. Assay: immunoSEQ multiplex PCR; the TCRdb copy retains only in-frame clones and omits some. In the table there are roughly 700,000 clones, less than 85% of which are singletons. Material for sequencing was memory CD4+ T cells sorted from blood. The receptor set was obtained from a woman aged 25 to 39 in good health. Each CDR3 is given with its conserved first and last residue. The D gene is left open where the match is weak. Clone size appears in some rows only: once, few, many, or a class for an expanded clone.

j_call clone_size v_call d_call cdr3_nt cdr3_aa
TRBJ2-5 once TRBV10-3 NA TGTGCCATCAGGGCCGGGACTTCCTCAACTGGAGAGACCCAGTACTTC CAIRAGTSSTGETQYF
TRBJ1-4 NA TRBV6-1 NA TGTGCCAGCAGTGAATTGTGGACAGCTAATGAAAAACTGTTTTTT CASSELWTANEKLFF
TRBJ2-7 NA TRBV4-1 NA TGCGCCAGCAGCCAGGGAACAGGGACCCCCCCTTACGAGCAGTACTTC CASSQGTGTPPYEQYF
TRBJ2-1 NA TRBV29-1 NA TGCAGCCTCGCGGGGGCAGATGAGCAGTTCTTC CSLAGADEQFF
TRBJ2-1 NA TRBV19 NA TGTGCCAGCTACGGGGTAGGGGGGAGAGGAGGAAGGAATGAGCAGTTCTTC CASYGVGGRGGRNEQFF
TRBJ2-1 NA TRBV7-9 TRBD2 TGTGCCAGCAGCTTAGTTGCGGGAGGGCCAGAAGAGCAGTTCTTC CASSLVAGGPEEQFF
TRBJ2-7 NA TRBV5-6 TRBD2 TGTGCCAGCAGCGTACCGGGACTAGCGCTCAACGAGCAGTACTTC CASSVPGLALNEQYF
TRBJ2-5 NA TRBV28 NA TGTGCCAGCCCCCCATCCCAAGAGACCCAGTACTTC CASPPSQETQYF
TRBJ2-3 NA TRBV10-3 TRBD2 TGTGCCATCAGTGAGTCGTGGAGCGGGAGGACAGATACGCAGTATTTT CAISESWSGRTDTQYF
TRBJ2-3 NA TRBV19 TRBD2 TGTGCCTCAAGCGGGGCGGGTAAGGCAGATACGCAGTATTTT CASSGAGKADTQYF
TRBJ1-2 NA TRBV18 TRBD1 TGTGCCAGCTCACGATCCGGGACAGGGGTCTATGGCTACACCTTC CASSRSGTGVYGYTF
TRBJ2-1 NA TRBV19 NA TGTGCCAGTACAAATCCCAAAGCAGGAGGGTACAATGAGCAGTTCTTC CASTNPKAGGYNEQFF
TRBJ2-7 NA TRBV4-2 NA TGTGCCAGCAGCCTAGAGGCGGGAAGGGGCTACGAGCAGTACTTC CASSLEAGRGYEQYF
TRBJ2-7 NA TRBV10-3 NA TGTGCCATCAGTGAGTCCCAGCACGAGCAGTACTTC CAISESQHEQYF
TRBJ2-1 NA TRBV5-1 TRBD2 TGCGCCAGCAGCTTGGGGACTAGCGGGAGGAATGAGCAGTTCTTC CASSLGTSGRNEQFF
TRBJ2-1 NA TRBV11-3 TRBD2 TGTGCCAGCAGCTTAGGCGAGGGACTAGCGGGATACAATGAGCAGTTCTTC CASSLGEGLAGYNEQFF
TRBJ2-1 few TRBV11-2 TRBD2 TGTGCCAGCAGCTTGGGACTAGCGGGAGCGAATGAGCAGTTCTTC CASSLGLAGANEQFF
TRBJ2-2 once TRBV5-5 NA TGTGCCAGCAGCCAAGGACATGGAACCGGGGAGCTGTTTTTT CASSQGHGTGELFF
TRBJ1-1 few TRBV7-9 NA TGTGCCAGCAGCCCCTACGGCCAAAGGGGCACTGAAGCTTTCTTT CASSPYGQRGTEAFF
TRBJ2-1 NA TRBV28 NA TGTGCCAGCGAGAGAGGAGGGCCAAGGAATGAGCAGTTCTTC CASERGGPRNEQFF
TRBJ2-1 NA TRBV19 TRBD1 TGTGCCAGTAGCACCCCTGTGACAGGGGTCTACAATGAGCAGTTCTTC CASSTPVTGVYNEQFF
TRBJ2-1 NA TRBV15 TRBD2 TGTGCCACCGGGTTTTTTGGGCTAGCGGGAAAGAGTGAGCAGTTCTTC CATGFFGLAGKSEQFF
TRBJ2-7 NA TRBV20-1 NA TGCAGTGCTAGGGACTCCTACGAGCAGTACTTC CSARDSYEQYF
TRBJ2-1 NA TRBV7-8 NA TGTGCCAGCAGCGCGGGGGGACAGGGCTACAATGAGCAGTTCTTC CASSAGGQGYNEQFF
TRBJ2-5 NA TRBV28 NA TGTGCCAGCAGCCCCGGACAGAACTACCAAGAGACCCAGTACTTC CASSPGQNYQETQYF
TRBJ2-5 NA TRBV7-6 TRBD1 TGTGCCAGCAGCTTAGGGGACAGGGGTCGAGAGACCCAGTACTTC CASSLGDRGRETQYF
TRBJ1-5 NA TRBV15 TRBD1 TGTGCCACCAGCAGAGCACTCCCGGGACAGGGGCCTTTCAGCAATCAGCCCCAGCATTTT CATSRALPGQGPFSNQPQHF
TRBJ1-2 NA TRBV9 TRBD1 TGTGCCAGCAGCGTAACCGGGACAGGGGGCGGAGGCTACACCTTC CASSVTGTGGGGYTF
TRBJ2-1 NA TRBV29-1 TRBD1 TGCAGCGCCGGGACAGAGATTTACAATGAGCAGTTCTTC CSAGTEIYNEQFF
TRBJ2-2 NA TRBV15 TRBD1 TGTGCCACAAAGGGACAGCTGAACACCGGGGAGCTGTTTTTT CATKGQLNTGELFF
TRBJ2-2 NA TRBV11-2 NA TGTGCCAGCAGCTCACAAATAATTCGGGGTGGCGGGACCGGGGAGCTGTTTTTT CASSSQIIRGGGTGELFF
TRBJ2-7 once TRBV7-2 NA TGTGCCAGCAGCTGGGACCGAATAGCACGGGACGAGCAGTACTTC CASSWDRIARDEQYF
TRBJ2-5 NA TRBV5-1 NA TGCGCCAGCAGCTCCCACACAGGGCGGGAGACCCAGTACTTC CASSSHTGRETQYF
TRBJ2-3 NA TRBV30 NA TGTGCCTGGTCCCTAGGGAGTGTTTCGGATACGCAGTATTTT CAWSLGSVSDTQYF
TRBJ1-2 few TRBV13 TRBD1 TGTGCCAGCAGCCTCCTGGACAGGTCCTATGGCTACACCTTC CASSLLDRSYGYTF
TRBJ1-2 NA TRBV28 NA TGTGCCAGCAGTCGGGACAACAACTATGGCTACACCTTC CASSRDNNYGYTF
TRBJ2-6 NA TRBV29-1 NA TGCAGCGTTGAAGATGGAGGAGGGACTGGGGCCAACGTCCTGACTTTC CSVEDGGGTGANVLTF
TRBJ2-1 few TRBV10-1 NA TGCGCCAGCAGTGACAGATTAGTGAATGAGCAGTTCTTC CASSDRLVNEQFF
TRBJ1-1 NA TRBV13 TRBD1 TGTGCCAGCAGCTTCACAGGGGGCGGAAACACTGAAGCTTTCTTT CASSFTGGGNTEAFF
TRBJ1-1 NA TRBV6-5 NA TGTGCCAGCAGTTACGATGCGGGGACTGAAGCTTTCTTT CASSYDAGTEAFF
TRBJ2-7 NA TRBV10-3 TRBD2 TGTGCCATCAGTGAGAAAACTAGCGGGAGCGGAAACGAGCAGTACTTC CAISEKTSGSGNEQYF
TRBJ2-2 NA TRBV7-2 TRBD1 TGTGCCAGCAGGCCAGACAGGGTGGGCACCGGGGAGCTGTTTTTT CASRPDRVGTGELFF
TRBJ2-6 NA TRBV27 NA TGTGCCAGCAGTTCGCAGGGCGCGGGGGCCAACGTCCTGACTTTC CASSSQGAGANVLTF
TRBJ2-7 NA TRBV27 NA TGTGCCAGCAGTTCACGGTCAGTTCGGGACGAGCAGTACTTC CASSSRSVRDEQYF
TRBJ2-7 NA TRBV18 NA TGTGCCAGCTCACCACTCCCGGCAGTTGGGGAGCAGTACTTC CASSPLPAVGEQYF
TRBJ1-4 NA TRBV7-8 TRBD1 TGTGCCAGCAGCCCTGGACAGGGGGCGGCGGTGTTTTTT CASSPGQGAAVFF
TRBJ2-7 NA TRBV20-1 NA TGCAGTGCTACGGACCACTACGAGCAGTACTTC CSATDHYEQYF
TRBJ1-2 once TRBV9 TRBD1 TGTGCCAGCAGCGTAGGTTTGGACCTGGACAGGGACTATGGCTACACCTTC CASSVGLDLDRDYGYTF
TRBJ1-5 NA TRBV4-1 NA TGCGCCAGCAGCCAAGATCCACAGGTGTCCGAAGGGCCCCAGCATTTT CASSQDPQVSEGPQHF
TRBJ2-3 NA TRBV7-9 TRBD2 TGTGCCCTTCCAAAGCGGGAGGGTGCAGATACGCAGTATTTT CALPKREGADTQYF
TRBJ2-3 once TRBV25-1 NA TGTGCCAGCCACGACCGCACTACGCAGTATTTT CASHDRTTQYF
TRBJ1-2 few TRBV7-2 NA TGTGCCAGCAGCCAACTACAGGGTGGAGGTGGCTACACCTTC CASSQLQGGGGYTF
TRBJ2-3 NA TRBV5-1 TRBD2 TGCGCCAGCAGCTTTAGCGGGAGGGACACAGATACGCAGTATTTT CASSFSGRDTDTQYF
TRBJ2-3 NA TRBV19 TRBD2 TGTGCCAGTAGTACCCGGGAGGGCACAGATACGCAGTATTTT CASSTREGTDTQYF
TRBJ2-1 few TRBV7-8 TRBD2 TGTGCCAGCAGCTCACGGGACTACAAGAATAGTTACAATGAGCAGTTCTTC CASSSRDYKNSYNEQFF
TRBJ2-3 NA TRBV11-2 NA TGTGCCAGCAGCTTCGACGAGATGGGATCAGATACGCAGTATTTT CASSFDEMGSDTQYF
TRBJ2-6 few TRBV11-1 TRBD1 TGTGCCAGCAGCTTAGTAAGGGGACAGGTGTCCTCTGGGGCCAACGTCCTGACTTTC CASSLVRGQVSSGANVLTF